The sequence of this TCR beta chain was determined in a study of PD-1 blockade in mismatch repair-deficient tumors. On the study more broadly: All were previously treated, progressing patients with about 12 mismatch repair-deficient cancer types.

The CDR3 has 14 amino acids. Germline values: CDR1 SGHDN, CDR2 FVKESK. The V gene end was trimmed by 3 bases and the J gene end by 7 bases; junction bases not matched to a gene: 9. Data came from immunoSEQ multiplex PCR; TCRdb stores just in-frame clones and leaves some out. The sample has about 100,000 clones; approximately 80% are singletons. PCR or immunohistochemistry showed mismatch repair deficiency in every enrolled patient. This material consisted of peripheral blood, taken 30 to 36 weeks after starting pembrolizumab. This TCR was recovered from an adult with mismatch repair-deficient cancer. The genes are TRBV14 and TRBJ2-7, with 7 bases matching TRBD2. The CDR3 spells CASSQGGLRKEQYF. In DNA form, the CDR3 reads TGTGCCAGCAGCCAGGGAGGGCTAAGGAAGGAGCAGTACTTC.